This T cell receptor (beta chain) comes out of a study of cytomegalovirus exposure and HLA in healthy donors. The PCR had 60 Vbeta and 13 Jbeta primers. Produced via immunoSEQ multiplex PCR; TCRdb's table is partial and in-frame only. This table has 150,000 to 200,000 clones, 75% to 90% appearing once. This clone was counted a single time. Germline lookup yields CDR1 SGHAT and CDR2 FQNNGV. The CDR3 is made up of 14 amino acids. V lost 5 bases to trimming and J lost 0 bases, with 11 bases between them. The chain uses TRBV11-2 and TRBJ2-7, with a possible D match to TRBD2 (5 bases). The TCR was taken from a boy between 10 and 17 years old in good health and CMV-seronegative. Sample: PBMCs. CDR3 sequence (DNA): TGTGCCAGCAGCCGAATAGCGTTCTCCTACGAGCAGTACTTC. This sequence encodes CASSRIAFSYEQYF.